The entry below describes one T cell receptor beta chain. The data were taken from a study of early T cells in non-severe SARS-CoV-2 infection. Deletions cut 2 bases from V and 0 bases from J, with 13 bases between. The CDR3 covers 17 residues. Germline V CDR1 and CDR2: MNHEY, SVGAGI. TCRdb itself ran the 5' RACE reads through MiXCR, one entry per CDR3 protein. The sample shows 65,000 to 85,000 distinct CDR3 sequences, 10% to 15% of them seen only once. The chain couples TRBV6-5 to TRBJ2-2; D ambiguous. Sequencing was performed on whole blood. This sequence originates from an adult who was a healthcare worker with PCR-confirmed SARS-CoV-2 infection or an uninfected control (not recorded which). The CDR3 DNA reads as TGTGCCAGCAGTTACGCCAGAATTCCCGCGAACACCGGGGAGCTGTTTTTT. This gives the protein CASSYARIPANTGELFF.